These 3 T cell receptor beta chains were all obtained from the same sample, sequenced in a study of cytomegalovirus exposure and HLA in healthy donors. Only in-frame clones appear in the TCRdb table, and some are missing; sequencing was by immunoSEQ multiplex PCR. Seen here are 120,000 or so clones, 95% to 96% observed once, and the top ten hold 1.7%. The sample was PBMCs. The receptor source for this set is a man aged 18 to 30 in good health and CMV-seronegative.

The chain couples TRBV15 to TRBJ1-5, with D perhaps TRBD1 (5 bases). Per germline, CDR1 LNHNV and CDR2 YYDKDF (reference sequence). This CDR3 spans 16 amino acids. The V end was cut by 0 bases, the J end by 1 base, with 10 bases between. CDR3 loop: CATSRERGKSNQPQHF. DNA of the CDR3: TGTGCCACCAGCAGAGAACGGGGGAAAAGCAATCAGCCCCAGCATTTT.

CDR3 loop: CASWEGSTEAFF. For the CDR3, the DNA is TGTGCCTCGTGGGAAGGGAGCACTGAAGCTTTCTTT. The V gene is TRBV10-3, the J gene TRBJ1-1; D unclear. Germline V CDR1 and CDR2: ENHRY, SYGVKD. V shed 11 bases and J shed 4 bases, with 14 bases lying between them. The CDR3 totals 12 residues.

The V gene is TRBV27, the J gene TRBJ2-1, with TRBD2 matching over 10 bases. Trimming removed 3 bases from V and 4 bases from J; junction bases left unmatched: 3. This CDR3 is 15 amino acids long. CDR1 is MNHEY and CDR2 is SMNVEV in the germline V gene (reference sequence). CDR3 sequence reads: CASSFGLAEYNEQFF. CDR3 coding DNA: TGTGCCAGCAGTTTCGGACTAGCGGAATACAATGAGCAGTTCTTC.